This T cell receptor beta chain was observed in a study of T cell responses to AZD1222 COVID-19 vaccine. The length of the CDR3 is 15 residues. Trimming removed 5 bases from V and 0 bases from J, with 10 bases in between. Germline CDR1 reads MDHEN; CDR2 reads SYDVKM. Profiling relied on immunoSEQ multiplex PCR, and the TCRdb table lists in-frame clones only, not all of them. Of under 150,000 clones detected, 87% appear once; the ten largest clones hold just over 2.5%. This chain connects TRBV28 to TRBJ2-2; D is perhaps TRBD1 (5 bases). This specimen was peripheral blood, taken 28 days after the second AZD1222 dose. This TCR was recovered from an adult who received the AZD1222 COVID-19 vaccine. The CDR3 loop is CASSLGHPNTGELFF. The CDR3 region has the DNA TGTGCCAGCAGTCTCGGACACCCGAACACCGGGGAGCTGTTTTTT.